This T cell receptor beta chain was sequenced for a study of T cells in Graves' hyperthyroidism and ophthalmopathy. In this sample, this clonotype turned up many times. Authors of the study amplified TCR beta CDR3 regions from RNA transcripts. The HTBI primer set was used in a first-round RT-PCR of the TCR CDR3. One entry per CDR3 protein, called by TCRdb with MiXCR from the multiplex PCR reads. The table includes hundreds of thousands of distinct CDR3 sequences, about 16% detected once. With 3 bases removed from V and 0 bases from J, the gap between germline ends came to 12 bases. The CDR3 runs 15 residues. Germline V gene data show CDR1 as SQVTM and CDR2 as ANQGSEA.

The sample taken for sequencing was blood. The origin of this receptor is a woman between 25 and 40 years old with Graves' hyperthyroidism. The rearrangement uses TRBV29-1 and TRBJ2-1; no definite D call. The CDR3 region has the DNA TGCAGCGTTGAGGCCAGCAAGGACTCCTACAATGAGCAGTTCTTC. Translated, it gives CSVEASKDSYNEQFF.